This record concerns one T cell receptor beta chain sequence. Method: immunoSEQ multiplex PCR; TCRdb's copy keeps in-frame clones and lacks some. Of about 300,000 clones in the sample, 90% are singletons; the top ten hold around 4.3%. The sample comes from a study of blood T cell repertoires in COVID-19. Trimming stripped 5 bases from V and 2 bases from J, with 9 bases between. Germline-derived CDR1 and CDR2 are SGHAT and FQDESV (reference sequence). The CDR3 consists of 13 residues. J is TRBJ1-1 and V is TRBV11-1; D ambiguous. Sequencing was performed on PBMCs or T cells enriched from blood (not recorded which). This TCR was recovered from a woman under 30 with acute COVID-19. Here the CDR3 reads CASSPQANTEAFF. The CDR3 nucleotides read TGTGCCAGCAGCCCGCAGGCTAACACTGAAGCTTTCTTT. The full variable domain, its missing parts supplied by reference TRBV11-1 and TRBJ1-1, is EAEVAQSPRYKITEKSQAVAFWCDPISGHATLYWYRQILGQGPELLVQFQDESVVDDSQLPKDRFSAERLKGVDSTLKIQPAELGDSAMYLCASSPQANTEAFFGQGTRLTVV.